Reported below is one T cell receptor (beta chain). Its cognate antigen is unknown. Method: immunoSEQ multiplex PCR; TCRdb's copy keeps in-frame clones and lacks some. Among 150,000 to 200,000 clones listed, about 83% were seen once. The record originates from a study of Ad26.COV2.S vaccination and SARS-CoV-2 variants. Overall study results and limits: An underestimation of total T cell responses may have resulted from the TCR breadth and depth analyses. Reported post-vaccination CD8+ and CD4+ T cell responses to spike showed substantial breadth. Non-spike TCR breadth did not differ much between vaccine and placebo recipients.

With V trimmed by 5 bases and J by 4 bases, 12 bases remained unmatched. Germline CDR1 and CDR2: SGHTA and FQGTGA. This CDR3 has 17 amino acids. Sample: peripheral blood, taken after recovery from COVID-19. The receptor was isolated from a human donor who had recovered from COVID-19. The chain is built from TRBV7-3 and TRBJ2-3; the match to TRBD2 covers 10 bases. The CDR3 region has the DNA TGTGCCAGCAGCCCCAACCTCAGCGGGAGGGCCGCAGATACGCAGTATTTT. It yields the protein CASSPNLSGRAADTQYF.